The next 21 T cell receptor beta chains were all read from a single sample in a study of blood T cells in healthy people across ages. Sample-barcoded 5' priming and a J-beta primer mix drove a second PCR of about 6 to 12 cycles. TCRdb reprocessed the 5' RACE reads with MiXCR, giving one entry per CDR3 protein. The sample carries more than 650,000 distinct CDR3 sequences, roughly 50% recorded once. Sequenced: blood. The receptors were gathered from a man of 80 years or more in good health.

CDR3 coding DNA: TGTGCCAGCAGCAAGGGCAGCACAGATACGCAGTATTTT. It encodes CASSKGSTDTQYF. The chain uses TRBV6-6 and TRBJ2-3; D not resolved. The CDR3 is made up of 13 amino acids. Trimming cost V 6 bases and J 0 bases, with 7 bases left between them. Germline V gives CDR1 MNHNY, CDR2 SVGAGI (reference sequence).

The sample holds a few counts of this clonotype. This chain connects TRBV29-1 to TRBJ2-3; D may be TRBD1 or TRBD2 (5 bases each). The V gene's germline CDR1 is SQVTM and CDR2 ANQGSEA. There are 14 residues in the CDR3. Trimming removed 7 bases from V and 1 base from J, with 15 bases in between. CDR3 in DNA: TGCAGCGCACCCCCTCGGGGCCGCACAGATACGCAGTATTTT. Amino acid sequence: CSAPPRGRTDTQYF.

This clonotype was observed a few times. The chain employs TRBV5-1 and TRBJ2-7; D is uncertain. CDR1 and CDR2 from the germline V gene are SGHRS and YFSETQ. CDR3 length: 11 amino acids. V was cut by 1 base and J by 6 bases, with 5 bases left in between. CDR3 sequence: CASSLKAEQYF. DNA for the CDR3: TGCGCCAGCAGCTTGAAGGCCGAGCAGTACTTC.

The gene calls are TRBV6-5 and TRBJ2-7; 12 bases align to TRBD1. The CDR3 length is 15 residues. V gave up 6 bases and J gave up 4 bases; unmatched junction bases: 7. CDR1 and CDR2 (germline): MNHEY, SVGAGI. As DNA, the CDR3 is TGTGCCAGCAGCACCCGGGGACAGGGGGCTTACGAGCAGTACTTC. This gives the protein CASSTRGQGAYEQYF.

J is TRBJ2-5 and V is TRBV6-5; 7 nucleotides match TRBD2. Germline CDR1 MNHEY, CDR2 SVGAGI. The CDR3 is 12 residues long. The trim removed 10 bases at V and 5 bases at J, leaving 7 bases unmatched. The CDR3 sequence: CATRTSEETQYF. The CDR3 nucleotides are TGTGCCACCCGGACTAGTGAGGAGACCCAGTACTTC.

This clonotype was detected only once. The CDR3 protein is CASSQDLAGTAYEQYF. The CDR3 DNA is TGCGCCAGCAGCCAAGATTTGGCGGGAACGGCCTACGAGCAGTACTTC. The gene calls are TRBV4-1 and TRBJ2-7, with a weak D call TRBD2 (6 bases). Per germline, CDR1 MGHRA and CDR2 YSYEKL. This CDR3 comprises 16 residues. The V end was cut by 0 bases, the J end by 2 bases, with 14 bases between.

A few counts support this clonotype. The chain has TRBV6-4 and TRBJ2-7; 7 bases match TRBD1. V lost 1 base to trimming and J lost 9 bases; unmatched junction nucleotides: 9. Per germline, CDR1 MRHNA and CDR2 SNTAGT. The CDR3 consists of 14 residues. The CDR3 DNA sequence: TGTGCCAGCAGTGACTTATCGGACAGGTCGTGGCAGTACTTC. Protein: CASSDLSDRSWQYF.

This chain uses TRBV5-6 with TRBJ2-4; D gene uncertain. The germline V gene has CDR1 SGHDT and CDR2 YYEEEE. V dropped 1 base and J dropped 0 bases, with 8 bases sitting between them. CDR3 length equals 15 residues. CDR3 DNA: TGTGCCAGCAGCTTGTGGTCCTTAGCCAAAAACATTCAGTACTTC. Translated: CASSLWSLAKNIQYF. Combining the CDR3 with reference TRBV5-6 and TRBJ2-4 gives the whole variable domain DAGVTQSPTHLIKTRGQQVTLRCSPKSGHDTVSWYQQALGQGPQFIFQYYEEEERQRGNFPDRFSGHQFPNYSSELNVNALLLGDSALYLCASSLWSLAKNIQYFGAGTRLSVL.

The chain uses TRBV20-1 and TRBJ2-4; 9 bases align to TRBD2. The J call may be in error: the DNA end matches TRBJ2-5 better. This CDR3 is 14 amino acids long. The germline CDR1 and CDR2 sequences are DFQATT and SNEGSKA (reference sequence). The CDR3 DNA sequence: TGCAGTGCAACTCTAGCGGGGTTTGGAGAGACCCAGTACTTC. This codes for CSATLAGFGETQYF.

The chain links TRBV27 to TRBJ2-5, with TRBD2 as a possible D gene (6 bases). The last part of the DNA fits TRBJ2-7 better; the J call may be wrong. This CDR3 spans 14 amino acids. The germline gives CDR1 MNHEY, CDR2 SMNVEV (reference sequence). As DNA, the CDR3 is TGTGCCAGCAGTTTATGGGGAGGACACTACGAGCAGTACTTC. Its translation: CASSLWGGHYEQYF.

This clonotype was seen more than once but under ten times. The chain combines TRBV12-3 or TRBV12-4 with TRBJ2-1; no firm D call. CDR3 length: 14 residues. Trimming left V 5 bases short and J 0 bases short, with 8 bases between. CDR3 coding DNA: TGTGCCAGCAGTCCGCTGAGCTCCTACAATGAGCAGTTCTTC. The encoded protein is CASSPLSSYNEQFF.

V is TRBV3-1 and J is TRBJ1-2; possible D gene TRBD1, 5 bases. CDR1 LGHDT and CDR2 YNNKEL come from the germline V gene (reference sequence). The CDR3 is 11 residues long. Trimming removed 8 bases at V and 7 bases at J, with 11 bases between. The CDR3 region is CASGQGGGYTF. The CDR3 region has the DNA TGTGCCAGCGGTCAGGGAGGTGGCTACACCTTC.

The chain has TRBV25-1 and TRBJ2-3; a possible D gene is TRBD2 (6 bases). The CDR3 spans 15 residues. CDR1 MGHDK and CDR2 SYGVNS come from the germline V gene. The V gene lost 4 bases and the J gene lost 1 base, with 12 bases spanning the gap. The CDR3 nucleotides read TGTGCCAGCAGTGCGGGGGATAGAGGCACAGATACGCAGTATTTT. Its translation is CASSAGDRGTDTQYF.

The chain combines TRBV27 with TRBJ2-7; TRBD2 agrees at 9 bases. The J call may be in error: the DNA end matches TRBJ2-4 better. The V gene's germline CDR1 is MNHEY and CDR2 SMNVEV (reference sequence). The CDR3 loop spans 14 amino acids. CDR3 protein: CASKASGNYNIQYF. CDR3 DNA: TGTGCCAGCAAGGCTAGCGGGAACTACAACATTCAGTACTTC.

V gene TRBV11-2 combines with J gene TRBJ2-3; D is possibly TRBD2 (6 bases). The V and J ends lost 2 bases and 3 bases respectively, with 15 bases between them. CDR3 length equals 16 residues. CDR1 is SGHAT and CDR2 is FQNNGV in the germline V gene. The CDR3 DNA reads as TGTGCCAGCAGCTTATTTGGCGGGATCCCGACAGATACGCAGTATTTT. It encodes CASSLFGGIPTDTQYF.

The sample holds many counts of this clonotype. The chain uses TRBV3-1 and TRBJ2-1; TRBD2 might be the D (5 bases). Germline loops: CDR1 LGHDT, CDR2 YNNKEL (reference sequence). The CDR3 length is 15 residues. V lost 4 bases to trimming and J lost 6 bases, with 16 bases between them. Here the CDR3 reads CASSPVQMGSNEQFF. CDR3 DNA: TGTGCCAGCAGCCCGGTCCAGATGGGGAGCAATGAGCAGTTCTTC.

The V call is TRBV6-2 or TRBV6-3, the J call TRBJ2-7, with TRBD2 matching 9 bases. The germline CDR1 and CDR2 sequences are MNHEY and SVGEGT. The CDR3 runs to 16 residues. V lost 4 bases, J lost 2 bases, and 9 bases stayed unmatched. This chain's CDR3 is CASSFTNSGRTYEQYF. CDR3 bases: TGTGCCAGCAGTTTCACCAATAGCGGGAGAACCTACGAGCAGTACTTC.

This clonotype was detected only a few times. The rearrangement joins TRBV9 to TRBJ2-1; TRBD1 matches 8 bases. The V and J ends lost 1 base and 9 bases, in that order; junction bases with no gene match: 12. Germline loops: CDR1 SGDLS, CDR2 YYNGEE. The CDR3 loop spans 16 amino acids. The CDR3 DNA sequence: TGTGCCAGCAGCGTATTCTCGGACAGGGCGGGTGGTGAGCAGTTCTTC. It yields the protein CASSVFSDRAGGEQFF.

The gene calls are TRBV6-5 and TRBJ2-7; D perhaps matches TRBD2 (6 bases). The V and J ends lost 6 bases and 2 bases respectively, with 14 bases between them. This CDR3 has 14 residues. The germline CDR1 and CDR2 sequences are MNHEY and SVGAGI. The CDR3 is CASSQLARTYEQYF. CDR3 DNA: TGTGCCAGCAGCCAACTAGCACGAACCTACGAGCAGTACTTC.

This clonotype turned up a few times. This chain links TRBV20-1 with TRBJ2-1; D ambiguous. With 4 bases removed from V and 7 bases from J, the gap between germline ends came to 8 bases. Germline V lookup: CDR1 DFQATT, CDR2 SNEGSKA (reference sequence). CDR3 length: 11 residues. The CDR3 coding sequence is TGCAGTGCTACTGCCCGGAATGAGCAGTTCTTC. Encoded protein: CSATARNEQFF.

This chain joins TRBV12-5 and TRBJ2-7, with TRBD2 matching over 10 bases. The V and J ends lost 6 bases and 5 bases, in that order; junction bases with no gene match: 4. CDR1 and CDR2 from the germline V gene are LGHNT and FRNRAP. The CDR3 loop spans 13 amino acids. The CDR3 sequence: CASGPAGGDEQYF. The CDR3 region has the DNA TGTGCTAGTGGACCAGCGGGAGGGGACGAGCAGTACTTC.